This T cell receptor (beta chain) was sequenced during a study of shared clonotypes between healthy human individuals (dated by TCRdb to about 2020). About the study as a whole: The cohort included three men and a couple of women between 18 and 49 years of age. For each donor, CD4 naive and CD4 memory were each given three plates, CD8 naive was given two plates, and CD8 memory was given one plate. To estimate repertoire size and how much clonotypes are shared between individuals, the study performed deep sequencing of blood TCR repertoires from a few healthy adults. Different laboratories and diverse techniques were used to prepare libraries and sequence TCR repertoires, to increase sequencing depth and limit assay-specific biases. Between about 0.8 and 9.5 billion PBMCs per donor were obtained by leukapheresis.

Donors were healthy HIV-negative adults with no recently reported acute infections or vaccinations. Every donor was a Caucasian adult residing in Nashville, Tennessee, USA. Magnetic negative selection was used to enrich CD4+ T cells, after which naive cells were positively selected on CD45RA and the negative fraction became the memory subset. Blood was collected by leukapheresis, and PBMCs were isolated by Ficoll-Histopaque density gradient centrifugation and then cryopreserved in liquid nitrogen vapor phase. Analytical flow cytometry was used to check the purity and quantity of every magnetically sorted T cell population. Each sorted fraction had its genomic DNA isolated and then quantified by UV absorbance on a Nanodrop 2000c. Using the deep immunoSEQ assay, TCR CDR3 regions were amplified from genomic DNA by multiplex PCR. For each cell subset, the extracted genomic DNA was distributed evenly across all wells of several immunoSEQ 96-well plates, and each plate served as one replicate. For sorted subsets, 200 to 250 ng of genomic DNA, equivalent to some 30,000 T cell genomes, went into each replicate PCR. Purified libraries were measured with a Qubit 3.0 fluorometer, size-checked on a Bioanalyzer 2100, and measured again with the KAPA Library Quantification kit. Every immunoSEQ 96-well plate was sequenced on a separate single-read 150-cycle Illumina NextSeq 550 flow cell. The study's own analysis went as follows. Because the immunoSEQ output included only junctional sequences and no quality scores, the filtering could not be the same as the filtering used for full-length reads. Sequences were annotated with PyIR, a Python wrapper for IgBLAST v1.9, and V/J genes and CDR3 were assigned using IMGT germline references. Any read was removed if the V/J assignment was weak (E-value above 1e-6), the CDR3 was missing, or the read contained stop codons, out-of-frame junctions, or ambiguous translated residues. V3J clonotypes were defined as sequences sharing an identical inferred V gene, J gene, and CDR3 amino acid sequence. Percentage overlap between repertoires was calculated by dividing the number of shared unique clonotypes by the size of the smaller repertoire. RTK rarefaction, the Chao1 estimator, and Recon v2.1 estimates of unobserved clonotypes were used to assess repertoire richness. Generation probabilities were computed with OLGA for all TCRbeta clonotypes obtained by the gDNA method from several donors. TCRdb took this table from immuneACCESS and kept in-frame rearrangements with V and J called. Such tables lack part of the clones; where checked against another copy, unresolved V genes explain under half of the gap, and the rest is unexplained. V, J and clone size were drawn from that table, and D and trimming were deduced from the DNA. The sample table contains under 850,000 clones; only one count was recorded for roughly two thirds of them. The ten biggest clones cover approximately 1.7% of the sample.

Paper-wide results and their limitations: Higher generation probabilities were observed for clonotypes shared by all four sorted-subset donors than for non-shared clonotypes. Even with the large sequencing depth, rarefaction of the sorted-subset datasets indicated that sequencing was incomplete. Only blood was sampled, and tissue TCR repertoires likely differ from those in blood. Pairwise subsampling indicated that sequencing depth was expected to affect the degree of clonotype sharing among donors. Estimated clonotype richness was generally larger for naive than for memory subsets. Because the study included only a small number of donors, the genetic and exposure-history diversity represented was limited. Sharing across a few donors was observed for about 5% of naive CD4, less than 4% of naive CD8, 2% to 2.5% of memory CD4, and roughly 0.4% of memory CD8 clonotypes.

This clone was found many times. The clone's antigen remains unknown. The record has no base qualities; no much larger clone is one base away. Including the terminal cysteine and phenylalanine, the CDR3 comprises 15 residues. Only the CDR3 DNA stays, 45 bases, in frame from base 1. CDR1 is given as MNHNS and CDR2 as SASEGT, both from the germline V gene. At the junction V is shortened by 6 bases and J by 7 bases; bases outside the gene matches: 8. This sequence originates from a woman in her twenties or thirties in good health. Sequencing input: memory CD4+ T cells sorted from blood. The cell subset or site label, read with the paper, signifies: CD45RA-negative fraction. The chain joins TRBV6-1 to TRBJ2-2; TRBD2 matches 10 bases in the middle. The CDR3 corresponds to CASSQTSGLVGELFF. Read as DNA, the sequence is TGTGCCAGCAGCCAGACTAGCGGGCTCGTCGGGGAGCTGTTTTTT.